This T cell receptor (beta chain) was sequenced during a study of cytomegalovirus exposure and HLA in healthy donors. For the study at large: Genetic ancestry analysis placed about 76% of the approximately 390 donors that were genotyped in the Caucasian-associated cluster.

The PCR was carried out with 60 Vbeta primers and 13 Jbeta primers. TCRdb's table, derived via immunoSEQ multiplex PCR, lists solely in-frame clones and lacks some. The sample includes approximately 150,000 clones, 77% of them seen just once. Regarding the study as a whole: Judged likely to be a sequencing artifact was a cluster of highly shared sequence variants.

This clone was observed a few times. Its specificity is unknown. Germline V gives CDR1 MNHEY, CDR2 SMNVEV (reference sequence). V was shortened by 4 bases and J by 0 bases, with 13 bases between the two germline ends. The CDR3 totals 16 residues. This rearrangement joins TRBV27 to TRBJ2-1; TRBD2 is a possible D gene (6 bases). This clonotype originated in a woman in her 30s in good health and CMV-seronegative. The specimen sequenced was PBMCs. The CDR3, as DNA: TGTGCCAGCAGTTCCCTTAGCGGCCGCTCCTACAATGAGCAGTTCTTC. Its translation is CASSSLSGRSYNEQFF.